Listed below are T cell receptor beta chains from one sample, sequenced in a study of blood T cell repertoires in COVID-19. Sequenced by immunoSEQ multiplex PCR; TCRdb stores in-frame clones only, minus some. This sample has around 190,000 clones, with 88% found just once. The specimen sequenced was peripheral blood. These receptors all come from a man aged 25-40 years with acute or convalescent COVID-19. The CDR3 runs from the conserved cysteine through the conserved F or W. Fields, in order: D gene, clone size, J gene, V gene, CDR3 protein, CDR3 DNA. A D gene is named only where the DNA matches it firmly. For some rows the clone size is stated as once, few or many, or as a class when expanded; others skip it.

D gene: TRBD1; clone size: -; J gene: TRBJ1-6; V gene: TRBV7-8; CDR3 protein: CASSIRDSSYNSPLHF; CDR3 DNA: TGTGCCAGCAGCATCAGGGACAGCTCCTATAATTCACCCCTCCACTTT
D gene: -; clone size: once; J gene: TRBJ2-3; V gene: TRBV12-3/TRBV12-4; CDR3 protein: CASLGPSTDTQYF; CDR3 DNA: TGTGCCAGCCTGGGGCCCAGCACAGATACGCAGTATTTT
D gene: -; clone size: -; J gene: TRBJ2-1; V gene: TRBV24-1; CDR3 protein: CATSDPGRSYNEQFF; CDR3 DNA: TGTGCCACCAGTGATCCAGGTCGCTCCTACAATGAGCAGTTCTTC
D gene: -; clone size: -; J gene: TRBJ2-3; V gene: TRBV5-1; CDR3 protein: CASGPGGSTDTQYF; CDR3 DNA: TGCGCCAGCGGACCAGGGGGGAGCACAGATACGCAGTATTTT
D gene: -; clone size: -; J gene: TRBJ2-7; V gene: TRBV27; CDR3 protein: CASSSRLLNYEQYF; CDR3 DNA: TGTGCCAGCAGTTCGAGACTTTTGAACTACGAGCAGTACTTC
D gene: -; clone size: -; J gene: TRBJ1-6; V gene: TRBV2; CDR3 protein: CASSEARSSPLHF; CDR3 DNA: TGTGCCAGCAGTGAAGCCCGGAGTTCACCCCTCCACTTT
D gene: -; clone size: -; J gene: TRBJ2-6; V gene: TRBV29-1; CDR3 protein: CSVVTVAGGANVLTF; CDR3 DNA: TGCAGCGTTGTAACTGTGGCAGGTGGGGCCAACGTCCTGACTTTC
D gene: TRBD1; clone size: -; J gene: TRBJ2-7; V gene: TRBV10-2; CDR3 protein: CASSSLGTGPYEQYF; CDR3 DNA: TGCGCCAGCAGTTCCCTCGGGACAGGTCCCTACGAGCAGTACTTC
D gene: -; clone size: -; J gene: TRBJ1-2; V gene: TRBV28; CDR3 protein: CASSLTAPTAYGYTF; CDR3 DNA: TGTGCCAGCAGTTTAACGGCACCGACAGCCTATGGCTACACCTTC
D gene: -; clone size: few; J gene: TRBJ1-6; V gene: TRBV30; CDR3 protein: CAWSGQQNSPLHF; CDR3 DNA: TGTGCCTGGAGCGGACAGCAGAATTCACCCCTCCACTTT
D gene: TRBD1; clone size: -; J gene: TRBJ1-5; V gene: TRBV30; CDR3 protein: CAWKGQGRSQPQHF; CDR3 DNA: TGTGCCTGGAAAGGACAGGGACGAAGTCAGCCCCAGCATTTT
D gene: -; clone size: -; J gene: TRBJ2-2; V gene: TRBV6-1; CDR3 protein: CASSEGAPGELFF; CDR3 DNA: TGTGCCAGCAGTGAGGGGGCGCCCGGGGAGCTGTTTTTT
D gene: TRBD2; clone size: -; J gene: TRBJ2-1; V gene: TRBV5-1; CDR3 protein: CASRYPGLENNEQFF; CDR3 DNA: TGCGCCAGCAGGTATCCGGGACTAGAGAACAATGAGCAGTTCTTC
D gene: -; clone size: -; J gene: TRBJ1-5; V gene: TRBV10-3; CDR3 protein: CAISEGQYNQPQHF; CDR3 DNA: TGTGCCATCAGTGAAGGACAGTACAATCAGCCCCAGCATTTT
D gene: TRBD1; clone size: -; J gene: TRBJ2-7; V gene: TRBV14; CDR3 protein: CASSRQGLYEQYF; CDR3 DNA: TGTGCCAGCAGCCGACAGGGTCTATACGAGCAGTACTTC
D gene: -; clone size: -; J gene: TRBJ1-4; V gene: TRBV28; CDR3 protein: CAVQGWGNEKLFF; CDR3 DNA: TGTGCCGTACAGGGTTGGGGGAATGAAAAACTGTTTTTT
D gene: TRBD1; clone size: -; J gene: TRBJ1-2; V gene: TRBV5-1; CDR3 protein: CASSLPAGGNYGYTF; CDR3 DNA: TGCGCCAGCAGCTTGCCTGCAGGGGGTAACTATGGCTACACCTTC
D gene: TRBD1; clone size: -; J gene: TRBJ2-4; V gene: TRBV30; CDR3 protein: CACLGTGQNIQYF; CDR3 DNA: TGTGCCTGCCTCGGGACAGGACAAAACATTCAGTACTTC
D gene: TRBD1; clone size: -; J gene: TRBJ1-4; V gene: TRBV5-1; CDR3 protein: CASSLARSRDSREKLFF; CDR3 DNA: TGCGCCAGCAGCTTGGCCCGATCCCGGGACAGCCGTGAAAAACTGTTTTTT
D gene: TRBD2; clone size: -; J gene: TRBJ2-7; V gene: TRBV29-1; CDR3 protein: CSVGLAGDEQYF; CDR3 DNA: TGCAGCGTTGGACTAGCGGGGGACGAGCAGTACTTC
D gene: -; clone size: -; J gene: TRBJ1-2; V gene: TRBV6-5; CDR3 protein: CASSYSTQPYGYTF; CDR3 DNA: TGTGCCAGCAGTTACTCGACACAGCCCTATGGCTACACCTTC
D gene: -; clone size: -; J gene: TRBJ2-5; V gene: TRBV6-5; CDR3 protein: CASSRQRTQETQYF; CDR3 DNA: TGTGCCAGCAGCCGACAGAGGACACAAGAGACCCAGTACTTC
D gene: -; clone size: -; J gene: TRBJ1-2; V gene: TRBV28; CDR3 protein: CASSLSRPGANYGYTF; CDR3 DNA: TGTGCCAGCAGTTTATCCCGACCGGGAGCTAACTATGGCTACACCTTC
D gene: TRBD1; clone size: once; J gene: TRBJ1-2; V gene: TRBV7-3; CDR3 protein: CASSPGGSNYGYTF; CDR3 DNA: TGTGCCAGCAGCCCAGGGGGTTCCAACTATGGCTACACCTTC
D gene: TRBD2; clone size: once; J gene: TRBJ2-7; V gene: TRBV30; CDR3 protein: CAWSLGVAGFYEQYF; CDR3 DNA: TGTGCCTGGAGTTTAGGGGTAGCGGGGTTTTACGAGCAGTACTTC
D gene: -; clone size: -; J gene: TRBJ2-1; V gene: TRBV24-1; CDR3 protein: CATSDFGQYNEQFF; CDR3 DNA: TGTGCCACCAGTGATTTTGGACAGTACAATGAGCAGTTCTTC
D gene: -; clone size: -; J gene: TRBJ2-1; V gene: TRBV19; CDR3 protein: CASFGQGYNEQFF; CDR3 DNA: TGTGCCAGTTTCGGTCAGGGCTACAATGAGCAGTTCTTC
D gene: TRBD1; clone size: -; J gene: TRBJ2-1; V gene: TRBV9; CDR3 protein: CASSPRQGAFNEQFF; CDR3 DNA: TGTGCCAGCAGCCCCCGACAGGGGGCTTTCAATGAGCAGTTCTTC
D gene: -; clone size: -; J gene: TRBJ2-1; V gene: TRBV7-3; CDR3 protein: CASSARNEQFF; CDR3 DNA: TGTGCCAGCAGCGCTAGGAATGAGCAGTTCTTC
D gene: TRBD1; clone size: -; J gene: TRBJ1-4; V gene: TRBV15; CDR3 protein: CATSRGDSLNEKLFF; CDR3 DNA: TGTGCCACCAGCAGAGGGGACAGCCTTAATGAAAAACTGTTTTTT
D gene: -; clone size: -; J gene: TRBJ1-4; V gene: TRBV27; CDR3 protein: CASSLGGATNEKLFF; CDR3 DNA: TGTGCCAGCAGTTTAGGAGGGGCAACTAATGAAAAACTGTTTTTT
D gene: -; clone size: -; J gene: TRBJ1-1; V gene: TRBV5-1; CDR3 protein: CASSLEGVTEAFF; CDR3 DNA: TGCGCCAGCAGCTTGGAAGGGGTCACTGAAGCTTTCTTT
D gene: -; clone size: -; J gene: TRBJ2-7; V gene: TRBV3-1/TRBV3-2; CDR3 protein: CASSRQGGSYEQYF; CDR3 DNA: TGTGCCAGCAGCCGACAGGGAGGTTCGTACGAGCAGTACTTC
D gene: -; clone size: -; J gene: TRBJ2-1; V gene: TRBV9; CDR3 protein: CASSVVGDNYNEQFF; CDR3 DNA: TGTGCCAGCAGCGTAGTTGGGGACAACTACAATGAGCAGTTCTTC
D gene: -; clone size: -; J gene: TRBJ2-5; V gene: TRBV3-1/TRBV3-2; CDR3 protein: CASSPVGGGKETQYF; CDR3 DNA: TGTGCCAGCAGCCCCGTCGGTGGGGGCAAAGAGACCCAGTACTTC
D gene: TRBD2; clone size: -; J gene: TRBJ2-3; V gene: TRBV7-6; CDR3 protein: CASSLAGGRVADTQYF; CDR3 DNA: TGTGCCAGCAGCTTAGCCGGCGGGAGGGTAGCAGATACGCAGTATTTT
D gene: TRBD1; clone size: -; J gene: TRBJ1-5; V gene: TRBV30; CDR3 protein: CAWSHAGGGQPQHF; CDR3 DNA: TGTGCCTGGAGCCACGCAGGGGGCGGACAGCCCCAGCATTTT
D gene: TRBD1; clone size: -; J gene: TRBJ2-1; V gene: TRBV7-8; CDR3 protein: CASRATGGTWGEQFF; CDR3 DNA: TGTGCCAGCAGAGCGACAGGGGGGACCTGGGGTGAGCAGTTCTTC
D gene: -; clone size: -; J gene: TRBJ2-3; V gene: TRBV5-4; CDR3 protein: CASSLMSGVADTQYF; CDR3 DNA: TGTGCCAGCAGCTTGATGTCGGGGGTAGCAGATACGCAGTATTTT
D gene: -; clone size: -; J gene: TRBJ1-3; V gene: TRBV3-1/TRBV3-2; CDR3 protein: CASSQGVFGRENTIYF; CDR3 DNA: TGTGCCAGCAGCCAAGGGGTTTTCGGGAGGGAAAACACCATATATTTT
D gene: TRBD1; clone size: -; J gene: TRBJ1-1; V gene: TRBV28; CDR3 protein: CASSFHTGVLNTEAFF; CDR3 DNA: TGTGCCAGCAGTTTCCACACAGGGGTCCTGAACACTGAAGCTTTCTTT